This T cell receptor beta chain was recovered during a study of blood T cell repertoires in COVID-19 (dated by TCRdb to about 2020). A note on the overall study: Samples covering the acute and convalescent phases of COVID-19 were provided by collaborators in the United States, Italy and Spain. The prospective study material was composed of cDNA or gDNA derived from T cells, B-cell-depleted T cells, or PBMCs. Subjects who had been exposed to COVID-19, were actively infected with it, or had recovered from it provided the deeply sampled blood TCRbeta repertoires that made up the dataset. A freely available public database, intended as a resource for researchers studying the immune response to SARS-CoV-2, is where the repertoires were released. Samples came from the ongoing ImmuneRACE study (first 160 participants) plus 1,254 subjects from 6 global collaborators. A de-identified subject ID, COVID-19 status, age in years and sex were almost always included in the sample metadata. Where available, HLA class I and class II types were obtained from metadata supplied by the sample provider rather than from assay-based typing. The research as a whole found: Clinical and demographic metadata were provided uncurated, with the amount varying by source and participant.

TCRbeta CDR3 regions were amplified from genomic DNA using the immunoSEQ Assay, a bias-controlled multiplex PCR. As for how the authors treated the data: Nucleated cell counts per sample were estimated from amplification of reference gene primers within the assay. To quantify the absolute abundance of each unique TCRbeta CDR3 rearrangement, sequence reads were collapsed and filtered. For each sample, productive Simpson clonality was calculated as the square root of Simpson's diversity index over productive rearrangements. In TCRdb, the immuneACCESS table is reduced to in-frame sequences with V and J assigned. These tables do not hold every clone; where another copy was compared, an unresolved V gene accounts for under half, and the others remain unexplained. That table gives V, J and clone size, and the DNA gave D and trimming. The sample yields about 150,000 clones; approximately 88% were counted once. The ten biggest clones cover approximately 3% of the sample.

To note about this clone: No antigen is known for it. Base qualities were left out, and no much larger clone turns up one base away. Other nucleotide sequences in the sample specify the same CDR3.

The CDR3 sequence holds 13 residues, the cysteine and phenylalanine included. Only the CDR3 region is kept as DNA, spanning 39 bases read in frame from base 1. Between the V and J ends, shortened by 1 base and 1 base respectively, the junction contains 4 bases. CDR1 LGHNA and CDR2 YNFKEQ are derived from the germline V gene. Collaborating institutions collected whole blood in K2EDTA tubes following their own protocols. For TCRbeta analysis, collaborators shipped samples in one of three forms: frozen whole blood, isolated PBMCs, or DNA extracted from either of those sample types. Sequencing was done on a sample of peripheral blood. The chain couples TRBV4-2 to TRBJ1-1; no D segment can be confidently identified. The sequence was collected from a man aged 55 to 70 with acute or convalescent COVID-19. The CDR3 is CASSQGANTEAFF. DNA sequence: TGTGCCAGCAGCCAAGGGGCGAACACTGAAGCTTTCTTT.